Presented here are 20 T cell receptor beta chains from one specimen sequenced in a study of metastatic and nonmetastatic thyroid tumors (dated by TCRdb to about 2020). None of the patients had been given any treatment before thyroid surgery. The method behind the library was PCR. The listed sequencing device is Illumina HiSeq 4000. Using fastp at Q25 and MiXCR, TCRdb reprocessed the public reads and kept productive beta chains. The sample includes 15,000 to 20,000 clones, with more than 25% observed a single time. The ten largest make up around 13% of the sample. The specimen was tumor tissue. These receptors came from a female donor with papillary thyroid cancer or a benign thyroid nodule (not recorded which). Some clones in this sample may be carry-over from other donors' samples.

This clone was counted once. For the CDR3, the DNA is TGTGCCAGCAGCCAGGACAAACGGGGCTACACCTTC. This gives the protein CASSQDKRGYTF. The J gene is TRBJ1-2, the V gene TRBV13, with D perhaps TRBD1 (5 bases). V was trimmed by 5 bases and J by 8 bases, leaving 12 bases between them. CDR3 size: 12 residues. Germline loops: CDR1 PRHDT, CDR2 FYEKMQ (reference sequence).

There are a few counts of this clone. The V gene is TRBV6-6, the J gene TRBJ2-5; D is perhaps TRBD2 (6 bases). CDR1 and CDR2 from the germline V gene are MNHNY and SVGAGI (reference sequence). V was trimmed by 0 bases and J by 7 bases, leaving 15 bases between them. This CDR3 is 15 amino acids long. As DNA, the CDR3 is TGTGCCAGCAGTTACTCGATCAGGCATAGCGGGACCCAGTACTTC. Its translation is CASSYSIRHSGTQYF.

In this sample, this clone turned up many times. The chain recombines TRBV4-1 with TRBJ1-3, with 8 bases matching TRBD1. V was pared by 2 bases and J by 4 bases, with 10 bases of the junction left unmatched. The CDR3 covers 17 residues. Germline V gives CDR1 MGHRA, CDR2 YSYEKL. In nucleotides, the CDR3 is TGCGCCAGCAGCCAACACCTGACAGGGGCATCGGGAAACACCATATATTTT. Translation gives CASSQHLTGASGNTIYF.

This chain uses TRBV27 with TRBJ2-5; D remains ambiguous. Trimming shortened V by 10 bases and J by 1 base, and 13 bases separated the two germline ends. Germline V gene data show CDR1 as MNHEY and CDR2 as SMNVEV (reference sequence). CDR3 length equals 13 residues. In nucleotides, the CDR3 is TGTGCCAACATCCCTCCTGCCCAAGAGACCCAGTACTTC. Amino acid sequence: CANIPPAQETQYF.

In this sample, this clone turned up a few times. This rearrangement joins TRBV20-1 to TRBJ2-1; 8 bases agree with TRBD2. The germline CDR1 and CDR2 sequences are DFQATT and SNEGSKA (reference sequence). CDR3 length: 20 amino acids. The ends lost 1 base at V and 3 bases at J; junction bases unmatched: 20. For the CDR3, the DNA is TGCAGTGCTAGAGCACCTCCGCCCAGAGGAACGGGAGGGCTCTACAATGAGCAGTTCTTC. It is translated as CSARAPPPRGTGGLYNEQFF.

This clone appeared many times. A read error may explain this, as a much larger clone is one base away. This sample includes further DNA sequences coding for the same CDR3. The chain employs TRBV6-8 and TRBJ2-7; D may be TRBD1 (7 bases). This CDR3 is 15 amino acids long. Germline loops: CDR1 MNHGY, CDR2 SAAAGT. For the CDR3, the DNA is TGTGCCAGCAGCTACTCCGGGGGACAGAGGGACGAGCAGTACTTC. It codes for CASSYSGGQRDEQYF.

V is TRBV5-1 and J is TRBJ2-1, with TRBD2 as a possible D gene (6 bases). Germline V gene lookup returns CDR1 SGHRS and CDR2 YFSETQ. With 0 bases removed from V and 8 bases from J, the gap between germline ends came to 12 bases. The CDR3 covers 14 residues. The CDR3, as DNA: TGCGCCAGCAGCTTGGCGGGGGAGAGCCATGAGCAGTTCTTC. Amino acids: CASSLAGESHEQFF.

The chain employs TRBV10-1 and TRBJ2-7; D is possibly TRBD2 (6 bases). The germline CDR1 and CDR2 sequences are WNHNN and SYGVQD (reference sequence). There are 19 residues in the CDR3. With 9 bases removed from V and 5 bases from J, the gap between germline ends came to 35 bases. The CDR3 region is CARTDIMNQLAREIDEQYF. For the CDR3, the DNA is TGCGCCAGGACCGACATCATGAACCAACTAGCAAGGGAGATCGACGAGCAGTACTTC.

The chain couples TRBV2 to TRBJ2-1; no definite D call. The CDR3 runs to 11 residues. V gave up 8 bases and J gave up 6 bases, with 8 bases separating them. CDR1 and CDR2 (germline): SNHLY, FYNNEI. The CDR3 here is CASFQCNEQFF. CDR3 nucleotide sequence: TGTGCCAGCTTTCAGTGCAATGAGCAGTTCTTC.

This clone is deemed medium-sized. This chain joins TRBV6-5 and TRBJ1-1; weak D call: TRBD1 (5 bases). Deletions cut 3 bases from V and 1 base from J, with 9 bases between. Germline CDR1 is MNHEY and CDR2 is SVGAGI. CDR3 size: 14 residues. The CDR3, as DNA: TGTGCCAGCAGTTATGGAGGGGCGAACACTGAAGCTTTCTTT. Translation: CASSYGGANTEAFF.

The genes are TRBV11-2 and TRBJ2-1; 13 bases line up with TRBD2. Looked up from germline, CDR1 is SGHAT and CDR2 is FQNNGV. The CDR3 extends over 17 amino acids. J gave up 4 bases and V 2 bases, and 5 bases lay outside the gene matches. The CDR3 nucleotides are TGTGCCAGCAGCTTACAGGGGACTAGCGGGGCTTACAATGAGCAGTTCTTC. Translation gives CASSLQGTSGAYNEQFF.

The chain links TRBV24-1 to TRBJ2-1, with TRBD2 matching 10 bases. Losses at the gene ends were 10 bases for V and 4 bases for J; bases not matched to a gene: 3. Germline V gene lookup returns CDR1 KGHDR and CDR2 SFDVKD. The CDR3 extends over 13 amino acids. The CDR3 reads CATQAGGYNEQFF. The DNA for the CDR3 is TGTGCCACTCAAGCGGGAGGGTACAATGAGCAGTTCTTC.

The chain links TRBV30 to TRBJ1-1; D not certain. The CDR3 has 13 amino acids. The germline V gene has CDR1 GTSNPN and CDR2 SVGIG (reference sequence). Trimming stripped 6 bases from V and 3 bases from J, with 14 bases between. CDR3 bases: TGTGCCTGCTCCGGCGGGGAGGACACTGAAGCTTTCTTT. Its translation is CACSGGEDTEAFF.

This clone came up a few times. This rearrangement joins TRBV27 to TRBJ1-1; D is unclear. Trimming removed 6 bases at V and 9 bases at J, with 23 bases between. Germline CDR1 MNHEY, CDR2 SMNVEV (reference sequence). This CDR3 contains 15 residues. CDR3 loop: CASSFLGQENIKAFF. The CDR3 bases are TGTGCCAGCAGCTTCCTCGGGCAGGAGAATATCAAAGCTTTCTTT.

This clone was seen more than once but under ten times. CDR3 protein: CASSEGPFEYEQYF. For the CDR3, the DNA is TGTGCCAGCAGTGAAGGACCCTTCGAATACGAGCAGTACTTC. The rearrangement links TRBV6-1 to TRBJ2-7; D unresolved. V gave up 1 base and J gave up 4 bases, with 11 bases separating them. CDR1 and CDR2 (germline): MNHNS, SASEGT. The CDR3 loop spans 14 amino acids.

The CDR3 sequence is CASSDATPDTEAFF. The CDR3 DNA sequence: TGTGCCAGCTCTGACGCGACCCCAGACACTGAAGCTTTCTTT. The rearrangement joins TRBV6-2 or TRBV6-3 to TRBJ1-1, with unresolved D. The germline V and J ends were trimmed by 8 bases and 3 bases, with 16 bases remaining between them. The V gene's germline CDR1 is MNHEY and CDR2 SVGEGT. The CDR3 totals 14 residues.

The rearrangement joins TRBV15 to TRBJ2-7; no clear D. In germline, CDR1 is LNHNV, CDR2 YYDKDF (reference sequence). CDR3 size: 15 residues. V lost 0 bases and J 0 bases, leaving 9 bases between the germline ends. The CDR3 DNA sequence: TGTGCCACCAGCAGAGATCCAATTTCCTCCTACGAGCAGTACTTC. Amino acid sequence: CATSRDPISSYEQYF.

This clone was counted only a few times. This rearrangement joins TRBV6-1 to TRBJ2-7, with a weak D call TRBD1 (6 bases). Germline V lookup: CDR1 MNHNS, CDR2 SASEGT. This CDR3 spans 15 amino acids. V lost 8 bases and J lost 2, with 19 bases in between. As DNA, the CDR3 is TGTGCCAGCTGGGCCACCGGACAGCCTACCTACGAGCAGTACTTC. Translating it yields CASWATGQPTYEQYF.

The rearrangement joins TRBV6-1 to TRBJ1-6; TRBD1 is a possible D gene (5 bases). Germline V gene lookup returns CDR1 MNHNS and CDR2 SASEGT. V shed 6 bases and J shed 7 bases, with 10 bases lying between them. The length of the CDR3 is 13 residues. CDR3 protein: CASRPGPNSPLHF. The CDR3 DNA reads TGTGCCAGCAGGCCGGGACCCAATTCACCCCTCCACTTT.

This sequence joins TRBV28 and TRBJ2-3; perhaps TRBD1 as D (5 bases). The CDR3 loop spans 15 amino acids. V shed 2 bases and J shed 4 bases, with 13 bases lying between them. From germline, CDR1 is MDHEN and CDR2 SYDVKM. This CDR3 reads CASSLVRDGADTQYF. The CDR3 DNA reads as TGTGCCAGCAGTTTAGTCAGGGATGGGGCAGATACGCAGTATTTT.